There are a few counts of the clone carrying this T cell receptor (beta chain). Antigen specificity is unknown. These data belong to a study of human T cells and chemical hapten exposure. Whole-study context: TCR yields per sample varied mostly from small pooled library volume differences. Findings of the study overall: Expanded TCR sets contained significantly more large CDR3 similarity clusters than controls.

The sample's time point: patch test 2, 6 weeks after DPC sensitization. Treatment described: therapeutic diphenylcyclopropenone sensitization with weekly scalp DPC. Total RNA was extracted from unfractionated whole blood. The CDR3 is made up of 17 amino acids. The V segment lost 6 bases and the J segment 0 bases; nucleotides outside the gene matches: 11. Germline CDR1 is MNHEY and CDR2 is SVGEGT. Each CDR3 protein is one row after TCRdb ran MiXCR on the RACE reads. The repertoire includes under 100,000 distinct CDR3 sequences, 10% to 12% of them detected once, and about 3% sits in the top ten. The chain uses TRBV6-2 or TRBV6-3 and TRBJ1-1, with 9 nucleotides matching TRBD1. The specimen was whole blood, collected in connection with sensitization to the hapten diphenylcyclopropenone (DPC). The clonotype originates from a woman aged 40 to 55 with alopecia areata. Some clones in this sample may be carry-over from other donors' samples. CDR3 residues: CASSPLRTGELNTEAFF. CDR3 bases: TGTGCCAGCAGCCCACTTCGGACAGGGGAGCTGAACACTGAAGCTTTCTTT.